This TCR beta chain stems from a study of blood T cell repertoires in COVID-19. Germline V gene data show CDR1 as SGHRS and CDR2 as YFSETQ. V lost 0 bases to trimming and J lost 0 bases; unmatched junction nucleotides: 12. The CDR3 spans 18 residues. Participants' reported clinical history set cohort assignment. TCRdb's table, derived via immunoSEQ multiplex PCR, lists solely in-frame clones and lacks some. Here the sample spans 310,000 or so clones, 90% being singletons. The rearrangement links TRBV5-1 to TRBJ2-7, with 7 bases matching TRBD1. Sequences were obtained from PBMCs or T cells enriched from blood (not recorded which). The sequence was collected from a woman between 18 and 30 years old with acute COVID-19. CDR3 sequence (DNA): TGCGCCAGCAGCTTGGTAGGAGGACAGGAGACTCGCTCCTACGAGCAGTACTTC. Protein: CASSLVGGQETRSYEQYF.